The source of this T cell receptor (beta chain) is a study of regulatory T cells in long-lasting Graves disease. The CDR3 is 15 residues long. V lost 2 bases to trimming and J lost 0 bases; unmatched junction nucleotides: 2. Germline CDR1 MNHNS, CDR2 SASEGT. Relying on iRepertoire HTBI primers and Arm-PCR of CDR3 regions, the team built TCR beta libraries. TCRdb analysed the multiplex PCR reads with MiXCR anew, one entry per CDR3 protein. The sample shows 350,000 to 500,000 distinct CDR3 sequences, under 25% of them seen only once. This clonotype came up a few times. Its specificity is not known. The time point: persistent/refractory GD, antithyroid drugs over 5 years with positive TRAb. Making the TCR library involved RNA that had been extracted from PBMCs. Diagnosing Graves' disease relied on the American Thyroid Association guidelines. Overall study results and limits: Authors noted too few samples as a limitation. Relative to newly diagnosed Graves' patients, persistent ones had lower TCR diversity. Persistent disease samples used TRBV28, TRBJ1-2 and TRBJ2-5 preferentially.

The sequence was collected from a female donor with Graves disease. The gene calls are TRBV6-1 and TRBJ2-7; 9 nucleotides agree with TRBD1. Source: peripheral blood mononuclear cells (PBMCs), taken when the disease was refractory, from a patient treated with antithyroid drugs. As DNA, the CDR3 is TGTGCCAGCAGTGAACGGACAGGGGACTCCTACGAGCAGTACTTC. Residues: CASSERTGDSYEQYF.